This is a list of T cell receptor beta chains from one sample in a study of T-cell memory formation after mild COVID-19. TCRdb itself ran the 5' RACE reads through MiXCR, one entry per CDR3 protein. The sample yields around 220,000 distinct CDR3 sequences, about a sixth seen once. Sequenced sample: PBMCs or a T cell subset sorted from them (not recorded which). Every receptor here comes from a man between 18 and 35 years old who had mild COVID-19 (a few samples of this study predate the infection). Cell type and time point are not known. The conserved cysteine and the conserved F or W are not part of the CDR3 here.

V	J	CDR3
TRBV12-3/TRBV12-4	TRBJ1-5	ASSQDGSFNQPQH
TRBV14	TRBJ2-2	ASSKILQGATGELF
TRBV20-1	TRBJ2-7	SAASDRGRAH
TRBV7-2	TRBJ2-5	ASARERIQETQY
TRBV7-9	TRBJ1-1	ASSPFTRGNTEAF
TRBV7-2	TRBJ2-5	ASSLLAGVETQY
TRBV7-2	TRBJ2-6	ASSFWANVLT
TRBV5-1	TRBJ2-7	ASSTGGTDPYEQY
TRBV5-1	TRBJ1-1	ASSLDWADGAF
TRBV20-1	TRBJ1-1	SARDQGRETEAF
TRBV7-2	TRBJ1-5	ASSLGQGYSNQPQH
TRBV11-2	TRBJ1-2	ASSSTGPIYGYT
TRBV5-1	TRBJ2-1	ASSSGGPNNEQF
TRBV5-1	TRBJ1-6	ASSSARNSPLH
TRBV5-6	TRBJ1-1	ASSQGATEAF
TRBV12-3/TRBV12-4	TRBJ2-5	ASSAAGAGQETQY
TRBV6-5	TRBJ2-5	ASTPGDAGRETQY